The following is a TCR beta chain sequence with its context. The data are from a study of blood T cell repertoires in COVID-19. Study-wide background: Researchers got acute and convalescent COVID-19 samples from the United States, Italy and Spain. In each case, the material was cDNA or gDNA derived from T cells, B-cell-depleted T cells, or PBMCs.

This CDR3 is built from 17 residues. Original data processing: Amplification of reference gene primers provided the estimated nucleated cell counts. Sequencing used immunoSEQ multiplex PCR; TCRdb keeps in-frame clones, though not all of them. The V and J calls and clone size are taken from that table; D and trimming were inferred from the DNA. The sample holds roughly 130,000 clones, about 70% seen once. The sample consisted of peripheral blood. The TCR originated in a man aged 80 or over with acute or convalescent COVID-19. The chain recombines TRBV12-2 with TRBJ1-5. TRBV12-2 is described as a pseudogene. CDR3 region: CASRLVRMGNSNQPQHF. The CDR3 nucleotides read TGTGCAAGTCGCTTAGTGAGGATGGGTAATAGCAATCAGCCCCAGCATTTT.